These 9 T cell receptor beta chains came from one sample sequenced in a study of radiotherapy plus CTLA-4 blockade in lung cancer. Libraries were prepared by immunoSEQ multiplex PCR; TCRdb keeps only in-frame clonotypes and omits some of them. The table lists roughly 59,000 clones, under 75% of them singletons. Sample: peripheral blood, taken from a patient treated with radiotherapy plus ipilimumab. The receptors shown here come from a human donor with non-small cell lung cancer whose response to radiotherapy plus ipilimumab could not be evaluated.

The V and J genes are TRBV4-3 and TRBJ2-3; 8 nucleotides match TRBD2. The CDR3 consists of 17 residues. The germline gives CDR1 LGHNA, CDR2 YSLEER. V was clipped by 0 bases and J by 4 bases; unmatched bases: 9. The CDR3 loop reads CASSQDRGLGRADTQYF. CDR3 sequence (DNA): TGCGCCAGCAGCCAAGATAGGGGCCTCGGGAGGGCAGATACGCAGTATTTT.

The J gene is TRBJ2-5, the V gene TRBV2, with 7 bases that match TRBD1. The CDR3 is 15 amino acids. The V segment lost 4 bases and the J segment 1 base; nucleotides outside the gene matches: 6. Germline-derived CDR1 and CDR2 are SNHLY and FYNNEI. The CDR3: CASSGQGTAQETQYF. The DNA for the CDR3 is TGTGCCAGCAGTGGGCAAGGGACAGCCCAAGAGACCCAGTACTTC.

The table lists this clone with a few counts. The CDR3 protein is CAWDRLPMNTEAFF. DNA of the CDR3: TGTGCCTGGGACAGGTTACCCATGAACACTGAAGCTTTCTTT. The chain carries TRBV30 and TRBJ1-1; maybe TRBD1 (6 bases). With 5 bases removed from V and 0 bases from J, the gap between germline ends came to 13 bases. CDR1 and CDR2 (germline): GTSNPN, SVGIG (reference sequence). The CDR3 runs 14 residues.

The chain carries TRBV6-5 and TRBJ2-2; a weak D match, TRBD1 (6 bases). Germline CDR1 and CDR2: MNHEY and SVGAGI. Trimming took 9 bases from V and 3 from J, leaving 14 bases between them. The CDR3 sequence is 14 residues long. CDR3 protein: CARNKGVYTGELFF. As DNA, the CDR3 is TGTGCCAGGAATAAGGGGGTTTACACCGGGGAGCTGTTTTTT.

CDR3 residues: CASSPGTSGTGTQYF. The CDR3 DNA is TGCGCCAGCAGCCCCGGGACTAGCGGGACGGGTACGCAGTATTTT. This sequence joins TRBV5-1 and TRBJ2-3, with 13 positions matching TRBD2. Unmatched junction bases numbered 7, after V lost 4 bases and J lost 8 bases. CDR1 and CDR2 (germline): SGHRS, YFSETQ. The CDR3 is 15 residues long.

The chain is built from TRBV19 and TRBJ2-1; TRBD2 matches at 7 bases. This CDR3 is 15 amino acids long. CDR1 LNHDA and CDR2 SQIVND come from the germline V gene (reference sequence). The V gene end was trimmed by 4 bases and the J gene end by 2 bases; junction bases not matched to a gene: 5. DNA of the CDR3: TGTGCCAGTAGTAAGGGCGGGAGTCCCTACAATGAGCAGTTCTTC. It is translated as CASSKGGSPYNEQFF.

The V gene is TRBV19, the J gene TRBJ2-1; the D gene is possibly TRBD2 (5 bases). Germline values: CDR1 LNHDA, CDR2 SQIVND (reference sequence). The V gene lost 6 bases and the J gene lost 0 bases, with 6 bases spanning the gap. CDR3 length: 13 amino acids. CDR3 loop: CASREGSYNEQFF. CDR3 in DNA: TGTGCCAGTAGAGAGGGCTCCTACAATGAGCAGTTCTTC.

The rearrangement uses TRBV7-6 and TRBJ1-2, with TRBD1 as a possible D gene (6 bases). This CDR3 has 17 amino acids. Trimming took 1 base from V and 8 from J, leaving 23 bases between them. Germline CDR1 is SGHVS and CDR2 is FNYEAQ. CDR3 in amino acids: CASSLEGGAQRLRGYTF. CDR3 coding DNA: TGTGCCAGCAGCTTAGAAGGGGGGGCGCAGAGGTTGCGGGGCTACACCTTC.

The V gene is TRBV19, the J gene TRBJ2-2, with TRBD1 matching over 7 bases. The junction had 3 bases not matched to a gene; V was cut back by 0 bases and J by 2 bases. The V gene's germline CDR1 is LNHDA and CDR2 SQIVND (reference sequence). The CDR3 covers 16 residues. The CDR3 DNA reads TGTGCCAGTAGTATAGAACGGGACAGTAACACCGGGGAGCTGTTTTTT. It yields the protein CASSIERDSNTGELFF.